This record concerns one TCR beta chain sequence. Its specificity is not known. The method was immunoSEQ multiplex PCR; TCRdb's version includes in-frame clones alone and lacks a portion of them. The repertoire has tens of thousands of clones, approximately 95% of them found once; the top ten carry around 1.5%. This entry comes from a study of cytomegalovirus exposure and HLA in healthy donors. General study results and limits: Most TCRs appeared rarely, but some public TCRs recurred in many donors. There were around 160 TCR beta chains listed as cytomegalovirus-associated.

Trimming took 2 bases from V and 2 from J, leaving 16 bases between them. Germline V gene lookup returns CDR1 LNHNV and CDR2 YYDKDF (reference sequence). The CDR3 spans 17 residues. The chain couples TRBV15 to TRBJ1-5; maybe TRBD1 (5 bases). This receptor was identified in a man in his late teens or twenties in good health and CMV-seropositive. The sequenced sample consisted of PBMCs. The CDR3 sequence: CATSRFGGGNGNQPQHF. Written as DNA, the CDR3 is TGTGCCACCAGCAGATTCGGGGGGGGGAATGGCAATCAGCCCCAGCATTTT.